A single sample gave rise to the 20 T cell receptor beta chains below, sequenced in a study of T cells in Graves' hyperthyroidism and ophthalmopathy. The investigators amplified TCR beta CDR3 regions from RNA transcripts. HTBI primers were the set used in a first-round RT-PCR of the TCR CDR3. TCRdb ran MiXCR on the multiplex PCR reads and lists one entry per CDR3 protein. The repertoire consists of fewer than 650,000 distinct CDR3 sequences, with 14% occurring once and the leading ten covering approximately 13%. Specimen: blood. The receptors originated from a middle-aged woman with Graves' hyperthyroidism.

This rearrangement joins TRBV5-1 to TRBJ1-1; D gene ambiguous. Germline assignment: CDR1 SGHRS and CDR2 YFSETQ. The CDR3 runs 13 residues. V lost 0 bases, J lost 11 bases, and 14 bases lay in between. DNA of the CDR3: TGCGCCAGCAGCTTGGGGGCAGTATCCGAGGCTTTCTTT. This gives the protein CASSLGAVSEAFF. The full variable domain, with the rest looked up from reference TRBV5-1 and TRBJ1-1, is KAGVTQTPRYLIKTRGQQVTLSCSPISGHRSVSWYQQTPGQGLQFLFEYFSETQRNKGNFPGRFSGRQFSNSRSEMNVSTLELGDSALYLCASSLGAVSEAFFGQGTRLTVV.

This clonotype was counted between two and nine times. The genes are TRBV2 and TRBJ1-5; no definite D call. Trimming removed 9 bases from V and 2 bases from J, with 17 bases in between. The CDR3 consists of 15 residues. Germline V gene lookup returns CDR1 SNHLY and CDR2 FYNNEI. The CDR3 loop reads CASEGGSVGNQPQHF. CDR3 nucleotide sequence: TGTGCCAGTGAGGGAGGGTCGGTGGGCAATCAGCCCCAGCATTTT.

The V and J genes are TRBV5-1 and TRBJ2-5, with D hard to call. Looked up from germline, CDR1 is SGHRS and CDR2 is YFSETQ. The V and J ends lost 4 bases and 4 bases respectively, with 8 bases between them. The CDR3 consists of 12 residues. This chain's CDR3 is CASSEASETQYF. In DNA form, the CDR3 reads TGCGCCAGCAGCGAGGCGTCAGAGACCCAGTACTTC.

This clonotype turned up a few times. In nucleotides, the CDR3 is TGTGCCAGCAGTTACTCGGTACTGGGACTAGCGGGAAACAATGAGCAGTTCTTC. Translating gives CASSYSVLGLAGNNEQFF. The chain links TRBV6-5 to TRBJ2-1; 13 positions match TRBD2. Germline V lookup: CDR1 MNHEY, CDR2 SVGAGI. The CDR3 loop spans 18 amino acids. Trimming at V came to 0 bases and at J to 5 bases, leaving 7 bases not matched to a gene.

The V gene is TRBV9, the J gene TRBJ1-2; tentative D call: TRBD1 (6 bases). The CDR3 totals 15 residues. Per germline, CDR1 SGDLS and CDR2 YYNGEE. With 4 bases removed from V and 7 bases from J, the gap between germline ends came to 20 bases. CDR3 in amino acids: CASSSQSQGGSGYTF. In nucleotides, the CDR3 is TGTGCCAGCAGCTCTCAATCCCAAGGGGGGTCTGGCTACACCTTC.

This clonotype was observed a handful of times. A much larger clone lies one base from this, so it may be a read error. This sequence joins TRBV28 and TRBJ1-5, with a weak D call TRBD1 (6 bases). CDR3 length: 14 amino acids. CDR1 and CDR2 from the germline V gene are MDHEN and SYDVKM. The CDR3 DNA sequence: TGTGCCAGCAGTCTCGACAGGAGCAATCAGTCCCAGCATTTT. It codes for CASSLDRSNQSQHF.

This clonotype was seen repeatedly, ten times or more. The rearrangement links TRBV18 to TRBJ2-3; 13 bases line up with TRBD2. The length of the CDR3 is 18 residues. The J segment lost 1 base and the V segment lost 3 bases, leaving 7 bases of the junction unmatched. Germline V lookup: CDR1 KGHSH, CDR2 LQKENI. CDR3 protein: CASSPRTSGSLGTDTQYF. The CDR3, as DNA: TGTGCCAGCTCACCTCGGACTAGCGGGAGTTTAGGCACAGATACGCAGTATTTT.

Comments on this clonotype: A clone one base away is much larger, so this may be a read error. The chain recombines TRBV9 with TRBJ2-2; perhaps D is TRBD1 or TRBD2 (5 bases each). There are 15 residues in the CDR3. Germline loops: CDR1 SGDLS, CDR2 YYNGEE. V lost 2 bases and J lost 1, with 9 bases in between. This CDR3 reads CASSVGTLNTGELFF. CDR3 in DNA: TGTGCCAGCAGCGTCGGGACCCTGAACACCGGGGAGCTGTTTTTT.

This clonotype was found a few times. CDR3 sequence reads: CASSVRTGAEAFF. In nucleotides, the CDR3 is TGTGCCAGCAGTGTCCGAACGGGGGCTGAAGCTTTCTTT. This chain joins TRBV6-4 and TRBJ1-1, with D maybe TRBD1 (5 bases). The V and J ends lost 4 bases and 6 bases respectively, with 12 bases between them. Germline V gene sequence: CDR1 MRHNA, CDR2 SNTAGT. This CDR3 comprises 13 residues.

This clonotype has more than one count but fewer than ten. A much larger clonotype is one base distant, so this may be a read error. It is likely a read error, because the conserved phenylalanine at the end of the CDR3 is missing. The rearrangement uses TRBV28 and TRBJ1-6; the match to TRBD1 covers 10 bases. Per the germline V gene, CDR1 is MDHEN and CDR2 is SYDVKM. CDR3 length: 14 residues. Trimming took 3 bases from V and 7 from J; bases not matched to a gene: 0. As DNA, the CDR3 is TGTGCCAGCAGTTTGGGACAGGGGAATTCACCCCTCCACCTT. Amino acids: CASSLGQGNSPLHL.

J is TRBJ1-5 and V is TRBV12-3 or TRBV12-4; D unresolved. The germline V and J ends were trimmed by 3 bases and 2 bases, with 11 bases remaining between them. The CDR3 is 15 residues long. The CDR3 DNA reads TGTGCCAGCAGTTTTGGTCTTTGGGGCAATCAGCCCCAGCATTTT. Translating it yields CASSFGLWGNQPQHF.

In its sample, this clonotype was seen many times. This sequence joins TRBV6-2 or TRBV6-3 and TRBJ2-7, with D possibly matching TRBD2 (5 bases). This CDR3 spans 16 amino acids. V shed 2 bases and J shed 0 bases, with 14 bases lying between them. Germline V gene lookup returns CDR1 MNHEY and CDR2 SVGEGT. DNA of the CDR3: TGTGCCAGCAGTTACCCTGGACTTTCGAGCTCCTACGAGCAGTACTTC. It yields the protein CASSYPGLSSSYEQYF.

This rearrangement joins TRBV7-8 to TRBJ2-5; maybe TRBD2 (7 bases). Germline CDR1 is SGHVS and CDR2 is FQNEAQ. Trimming left V 5 bases short and J 5 bases short, with 9 bases between. The CDR3 covers 12 residues. The CDR3 DNA reads as TGTGCCAGCAGCCGGGGGGCCGAGACCCAGTACTTC. Its translation is CASSRGAETQYF.

This clonotype has ten or more counts. The chain employs TRBV5-8 and TRBJ2-3, with D perhaps given as TRBD1 or TRBD2 (5 bases each). This CDR3 is built from 16 residues. Germline CDR1 and CDR2: SGHTS and YDEGEE. The ends were cut back, 4 bases at V and 0 bases at J, with 15 bases in the middle. The chain's CDR3 is CASSLGTTTSTDTQYF. Written as DNA, the CDR3 is TGTGCCAGCAGCCTAGGGACCACGACTAGCACAGATACGCAGTATTTT.

There are many counts of this clonotype. V gene TRBV12-3 or TRBV12-4 combines with J gene TRBJ2-3, with no clear D. V was cut by 3 bases and J by 3 bases, with 13 bases left in between. The CDR3 is 15 residues long. The CDR3 here is CASSFRPPLTDTQYF. CDR3 DNA: TGTGCCAGCAGTTTTAGGCCACCGCTAACAGATACGCAGTATTTT.

There are many counts of this clonotype. V gene TRBV3-1 combines with J gene TRBJ2-4; tentative D call: TRBD1 (5 bases). Germline CDR1 and CDR2: LGHDT and YNNKEL (reference sequence). This CDR3 comprises 17 residues. Trimming left V 2 bases short and J 0 bases short, with 14 bases between. CDR3 region: CASSQLRADLAKNIQYF. The CDR3 nucleotides are TGTGCCAGCAGCCAACTCAGGGCGGACCTAGCCAAAAACATTCAGTACTTC.

This clonotype was seen only a few times. V usage is TRBV28 and J usage is TRBJ1-4; D is perhaps TRBD1 (6 bases). Germline CDR1 is MDHEN and CDR2 is SYDVKM. The CDR3 spans 16 residues. Trimming took off 5 bases at V and 4 bases at J, with 17 bases between the two ends. DNA for the CDR3: TGTGCCAGCAGTCCTACTCTTGACAGGAGTAATGAAAAACTGTTTTTT. Its protein is CASSPTLDRSNEKLFF.

The V gene is TRBV29-1, the J gene TRBJ1-1, with D possibly being TRBD1 (5 bases). Germline CDR1 SQVTM, CDR2 ANQGSEA. V was shortened by 2 bases and J by 6 bases, with 22 bases between the two germline ends. This CDR3 spans 16 amino acids. For the CDR3, the DNA is TGCAGCGTTGAACGCCTTTGGGCTCTGGGGGATCCTGAAGCTTTCTTT. It specifies CSVERLWALGDPEAFF.

This clonotype was counted between two and nine times. The chain has TRBV28 and TRBJ1-5; 7 bases align to TRBD1. V lost 7 bases to trimming and J lost 2 bases; unmatched junction nucleotides: 5. The CDR3 is 14 residues long. Germline assignment: CDR1 MDHEN and CDR2 SYDVKM. The CDR3 loop reads CASITGQGNQPQHF. The DNA of the CDR3 is TGTGCCAGCATTACTGGACAGGGCAATCAGCCCCAGCATTTT.

This clonotype is a singleton in its sample. The gene calls are TRBV7-2 and TRBJ1-6; TRBD1 matches 12 bases. The CDR3 consists of 18 residues. Per germline, CDR1 SGHTA and CDR2 FQGNSA. Trimming removed 1 base from V and 12 bases from J; junction bases left unmatched: 13. CDR3 residues: CASSLEGGGTGGAGPLHF. As DNA, the CDR3 is TGTGCCAGCAGCTTAGAAGGGGGGGGGACAGGGGGCGCCGGACCCCTCCACTTT.